This is a list of T cell receptor beta chains from one sample in a study of cytomegalovirus exposure and HLA in healthy donors. Clones were read by immunoSEQ multiplex PCR, and TCRdb kept only the in-frame ones, dropping some. The sample has fewer than 200,000 clones, roughly four fifths seen once. Material: PBMCs. Receptors were obtained from a female donor in good health and CMV-seronegative. CDR3s include the opening cysteine and the closing phenylalanine or tryptophan. A D gene is named only where the DNA matches it firmly. Size is omitted from some rows. Given values are once, few, many or a class for expanded clones.

V: TRBV9
size: NA
D: NA
J: TRBJ2-5
CDR3: CASSPGSIIGETQYF
DNA: TGTGCCAGCAGCCCAGGGTCCATTATAGGGGAGACCCAGTACTTC

V: TRBV11-2
size: once
D: NA
J: TRBJ2-7
CDR3: CASESTGTYEQYF
DNA: TGTGCCAGCGAATCCACAGGGACCTACGAGCAGTACTTC

V: TRBV6-1
size: NA
D: NA
J: TRBJ2-1
CDR3: CASSASRQLQDNEQFF
DNA: TGTGCCAGCAGTGCCTCCCGACAGCTCCAGGACAATGAGCAGTTCTTC

V: TRBV18
size: NA
D: NA
J: TRBJ1-1
CDR3: CASSPRPGTNTEAFF
DNA: TGTGCCAGCTCACCACGCCCAGGTACTAACACTGAAGCTTTCTTT

V: TRBV11-3
size: NA
D: NA
J: TRBJ2-7
CDR3: CASSGRAHEQYF
DNA: TGTGCCAGCAGCGGCAGGGCCCACGAGCAGTACTTC

V: TRBV2
size: NA
D: TRBD1
J: TRBJ2-5
CDR3: CASNGQGGTQETQYF
DNA: TGTGCCAGCAACGGACAGGGGGGGACCCAAGAGACCCAGTACTTC

V: TRBV10-1
size: NA
D: NA
J: TRBJ2-1
CDR3: CASTIGVMGYNEQFF
DNA: TGCGCCAGCACTATAGGGGTAATGGGTTACAATGAGCAGTTCTTC

V: TRBV5-1
size: NA
D: NA
J: TRBJ2-5
CDR3: CASSPEVTVRETQYF
DNA: TGCGCCAGCAGCCCGGAGGTTACGGTTAGAGAGACCCAGTACTTC

V: TRBV29-1
size: once
D: NA
J: TRBJ2-1
CDR3: CSAPPFGGAANEQFF
DNA: TGCAGCGCCCCCCCCTTTGGCGGGGCGGCCAATGAGCAGTTCTTC

V: TRBV18
size: NA
D: NA
J: TRBJ1-2
CDR3: CASSPSRTIHYGYTF
DNA: TGTGCCAGCTCACCAAGTAGGACAATCCACTATGGCTACACCTTC

V: TRBV4-2
size: NA
D: TRBD2
J: TRBJ2-5
CDR3: CASSQGFSGGTLQETQYF
DNA: TGTGCCAGCAGCCAAGGTTTCAGCGGGGGGACCCTGCAAGAGACCCAGTACTTC

V: TRBV7-2
size: NA
D: NA
J: TRBJ1-2
CDR3: CASSQRALDNYGYTF
DNA: TGTGCCAGCAGCCAGAGGGCCTTGGATAACTATGGCTACACCTTC

V: TRBV14
size: NA
D: TRBD1
J: TRBJ2-7
CDR3: CASSRPGQGYEQYF
DNA: TGTGCCAGCAGCCGACCGGGACAGGGTTACGAGCAGTACTTC

V: TRBV18
size: NA
D: TRBD1
J: TRBJ2-7
CDR3: CASSRDRGEKQYF
DNA: TGTGCCAGCTCCCGGGACAGGGGAGAGAAGCAGTACTTC

V: TRBV21-1
size: few
D: NA
J: TRBJ2-5
CDR3: CAIGQGAVKRPSTYSEYF
DNA: TGTGCCATCGGACAGGGGGCTGTCAAGAGACCCAGTACTTACTCCGAGTACTTC

V: TRBV4-3
size: NA
D: TRBD2
J: TRBJ2-3
CDR3: CASSQGTSGGVGTDTQYF
DNA: TGCGCCAGCAGCCAAGGGACTAGCGGGGGGGTGGGCACAGATACGCAGTATTTT

V: TRBV19
size: NA
D: TRBD1
J: TRBJ1-2
CDR3: CASSLGTVGNYGYTF
DNA: TGTGCCAGTAGTCTTGGGACAGTGGGAAACTATGGCTACACCTTC

V: TRBV6-1
size: NA
D: NA
J: TRBJ1-2
CDR3: CASSEKQGAYTF
DNA: TGTGCCAGCAGTGAAAAACAGGGTGCCTACACCTTC

V: TRBV10-3
size: NA
D: NA
J: TRBJ2-7
CDR3: CAISDLDSSYEQYF
DNA: TGTGCCATCAGTGACCTTGACAGTTCCTACGAGCAGTACTTC

V: TRBV7-2
size: NA
D: NA
J: TRBJ2-5
CDR3: CASSLRSTGRQETQYF
DNA: TGTGCCAGCAGCTTGAGGTCGACGGGTCGCCAAGAGACCCAGTACTTC

V: TRBV29-1
size: NA
D: TRBD1
J: TRBJ1-2
CDR3: CSVERGTGGGGYTF
DNA: TGCAGCGTTGAAAGGGGGACAGGGGGCGGTGGCTACACCTTC

V: TRBV14
size: NA
D: TRBD2
J: TRBJ2-3
CDR3: CASRVSGGTTDTQYF
DNA: TGTGCCAGCAGAGTGAGCGGGGGTACCACAGATACGCAGTATTTT

V: TRBV5-4
size: NA
D: NA
J: TRBJ2-7
CDR3: CASSLESFRGREQYF
DNA: TGTGCCAGCAGCTTGGAATCATTTAGGGGAAGGGAGCAGTACTTC

V: TRBV23-1
size: NA
D: NA
J: TRBJ2-1
CDR3: CASRQRAEQFF
DNA: TGCGCCAGCAGGCAGCGAGCTGAGCAGTTCTTC

V: TRBV4-3
size: NA
D: TRBD2
J: TRBJ2-5
CDR3: CASSQDRRLAGNQETQYF
DNA: TGCGCCAGCAGCCAAGATCGACGGCTAGCGGGTAACCAAGAGACCCAGTACTTC

V: TRBV28
size: NA
D: TRBD1
J: TRBJ2-7
CDR3: CAASRGQNEQYF
DNA: TGTGCCGCTAGCAGGGGGCAGAACGAGCAGTACTTC

V: TRBV29-1
size: NA
D: NA
J: TRBJ2-2
CDR3: CSVVGHLNTGELFF
DNA: TGCAGCGTTGTGGGGCACCTGAACACCGGGGAGCTGTTTTTT

V: TRBV9
size: NA
D: TRBD2
J: TRBJ2-7
CDR3: CASSPGLAVYEQYF
DNA: TGTGCCAGCAGCCCCGGACTAGCGGTTTACGAGCAGTACTTC

V: TRBV4-3
size: few
D: NA
J: TRBJ1-1
CDR3: CASSQMNRRNTEAFF
DNA: TGCGCCAGCAGCCAAATGAACAGGCGGAACACTGAAGCTTTCTTT

V: TRBV5-8
size: NA
D: NA
J: TRBJ1-1
CDR3: CASGYGGHNTEAFF
DNA: TGTGCCAGCGGTTACGGGGGGCACAACACTGAAGCTTTCTTT

V: TRBV4-3
size: NA
D: NA
J: TRBJ2-5
CDR3: CASSQDYGTPSRTQYF
DNA: TGCGCCAGCAGCCAAGATTATGGGACACCTTCACGGACCCAGTACTTC

V: TRBV19
size: NA
D: NA
J: TRBJ1-2
CDR3: CASSRQADYGYTF
DNA: TGTGCCAGTAGTCGACAGGCTGACTATGGCTACACCTTC

V: TRBV14
size: NA
D: NA
J: TRBJ1-1
CDR3: CASSQLGLTLNTEAFF
DNA: TGTGCCAGCAGCCAACTTGGACTGACTTTGAACACTGAAGCTTTCTTT

V: TRBV5-1
size: NA
D: NA
J: TRBJ1-3
CDR3: CASSLGGGNTIYF
DNA: TGCGCCAGCAGCTTGGGAGGGGGAAACACCATATATTTT

V: TRBV7-2
size: few
D: NA
J: TRBJ2-6
CDR3: CASRQEGRGANVLTF
DNA: TGTGCCAGCAGACAAGAGGGGAGGGGGGCCAACGTCCTGACTTTC

V: TRBV11-2
size: NA
D: NA
J: TRBJ2-3
CDR3: CASSPADTQYF
DNA: TGTGCCAGCAGCCCGGCAGATACGCAGTATTTT

V: TRBV6-5
size: NA
D: NA
J: TRBJ1-3
CDR3: CASSTLEGGNTIYF
DNA: TGTGCCAGCAGTACATTGGAGGGTGGAAACACCATATATTTT

V: TRBV28
size: NA
D: NA
J: TRBJ2-2
CDR3: CASSFIGSTGELFF
DNA: TGTGCCAGCAGTTTTATCGGGTCCACCGGGGAGCTGTTTTTT

V: TRBV9
size: NA
D: NA
J: TRBJ1-2
CDR3: CASSVEQGKFGYTF
DNA: TGTGCCAGCAGCGTAGAGCAGGGTAAATTTGGCTACACCTTC

V: TRBV15
size: NA
D: TRBD1
J: TRBJ2-1
CDR3: CATSRDKNVGGVRSPYNEQFF
DNA: TGTGCCACCAGCAGAGATAAAAATGTAGGGGGCGTTCGGAGTCCGTACAATGAGCAGTTCTTC

V: TRBV4-2
size: NA
D: TRBD2
J: TRBJ2-3
CDR3: CASSQDSQAGGHTDTQYF
DNA: TGTGCCAGCAGCCAAGACAGTCAAGCGGGGGGACACACAGATACGCAGTATTTT

V: TRBV30
size: NA
D: TRBD1
J: TRBJ2-7
CDR3: CAWRGGQGQYF
DNA: TGTGCCTGGAGGGGGGGACAGGGACAGTACTTC

V: TRBV27
size: few
D: TRBD2
J: TRBJ2-2
CDR3: CASKKWGGDTGELFF
DNA: TGTGCCAGCAAGAAGTGGGGAGGGGACACCGGGGAGCTGTTTTTT

V: TRBV19
size: few
D: NA
J: TRBJ2-1
CDR3: CASTIGDYSYNEQFF
DNA: TGTGCCAGTACCATCGGGGATTACTCCTACAATGAGCAGTTCTTC

V: TRBV4-2
size: NA
D: NA
J: TRBJ2-6
CDR3: CASRGLSGANGLTF
DNA: TGTGCCAGCAGAGGGCTCTCTGGGGCCAACGGCCTGACTTTC

V: TRBV5-5
size: NA
D: NA
J: TRBJ2-7
CDR3: CAKTGSLHEQYF
DNA: TGTGCTAAAACAGGGTCCCTCCACGAGCAGTACTTC

V: TRBV5-1
size: NA
D: NA
J: TRBJ2-1
CDR3: CASNPGGYNEQFF
DNA: TGCGCCAGCAACCCAGGGGGGTACAATGAGCAGTTCTTC

V: TRBV4-1
size: once
D: NA
J: TRBJ2-6
CDR3: CASSQDRSSGANVLTF
DNA: TGCGCCAGCAGCCAAGACCGGAGCTCTGGGGCCAACGTCCTGACTTTC

V: TRBV5-4
size: NA
D: NA
J: TRBJ2-7
CDR3: CASSLPGYEQYF
DNA: TGTGCCAGCAGCTTGCCGGGTTACGAGCAGTACTTC

V: TRBV7-9
size: NA
D: NA
J: TRBJ2-4
CDR3: CASSSPSGELAKNIQYF
DNA: TGTGCCAGCAGCAGCCCCTCAGGGGAATTAGCCAAAAACATTCAGTACTTC

V: TRBV7-3
size: NA
D: NA
J: TRBJ2-3
CDR3: CASSFQGLPGDTQYF
DNA: TGTGCCAGCAGCTTCCAGGGCCTGCCCGGGGATACGCAGTATTTT

V: TRBV19
size: NA
D: TRBD2
J: TRBJ2-7
CDR3: CASSLNFGGTYEQYF
DNA: TGTGCCAGTAGTCTAAACTTCGGGGGGACCTACGAGCAGTACTTC

V: TRBV30
size: NA
D: NA
J: TRBJ2-3
CDR3: CAWSFTGTDTQYF
DNA: TGTGCCTGGAGTTTCACAGGGACAGATACGCAGTATTTT

V: TRBV6-1
size: NA
D: NA
J: TRBJ1-1
CDR3: CASNVRTDTEAFF
DNA: TGTGCCAGCAATGTCCGGACAGACACTGAAGCTTTCTTT

V: TRBV7-9
size: NA
D: TRBD1
J: TRBJ1-5
CDR3: CASSLTGGDQPQHF
DNA: TGTGCCAGCAGCCTAACAGGGGGCGACCAGCCCCAGCATTTT

V: TRBV21-1
size: NA
D: NA
J: TRBJ2-7
CDR3: CASSLRDRAFGWHYEQYF
DNA: TGTGCCAGCAGCCTCCGGGACAGGGCTTTTGGTTGGCACTACGAGCAGTACTTC

V: TRBV9
size: NA
D: TRBD2
J: TRBJ2-1
CDR3: CASSEPGLAGQFF
DNA: TGTGCCAGCAGCGAGCCGGGACTAGCGGGGCAGTTCTTC

V: TRBV9
size: once
D: NA
J: TRBJ2-7
CDR3: CASSVATGQYEQYF
DNA: TGTGCCAGCAGCGTAGCTACAGGGCAGTACGAGCAGTACTTC

V: TRBV14
size: few
D: NA
J: TRBJ1-1
CDR3: CASSLRGRAGEAFF
DNA: TGTGCCAGCAGCCTTCGCGGGAGAGCGGGTGAAGCTTTCTTT